This entry lists 5 T cell receptor beta chains sequenced from one sample in a study of cytomegalovirus exposure and HLA in healthy donors (dated by TCRdb to the late 2010s). The method was the immunoSEQ multiplex PCR assay. For the multiplex PCR, a mixture combining 60 forward primers for TCR Vbeta segments and 13 reverse primers for TCR Jbeta segments was used. Imported from immuneACCESS, the table was reduced by TCRdb to in-frame sequences with V and J called. These copies leave out some clones; in studies compared against another copy, an unresolved V gene accounts for under half, and the cause of the remainder is not known. The sample table contains roughly 130,000 clones; only one count was recorded for about 74% of them. Clones ranked in the top ten supply roughly 4.5% of the sample. The sample comprised PBMCs. The receptors stem from a man aged 18 to 29 in good health and CMV-seropositive.

V is TRBV18 and J is TRBJ1-3, with 7 bases lining up with TRBD1. Germline CDR1 reads KGHSH; CDR2 reads LQKENI. This CDR3 spans 16 amino acids. The ends lost 6 bases at V and 2 bases at J; junction bases unmatched: 10. The CDR3 here is CASSRDSHATGNTIYF. For the CDR3, the DNA is TGTGCCAGCTCGCGGGACAGCCATGCAACTGGAAACACCATATATTTT.

The J gene is TRBJ2-3, the V gene TRBV25-1, with a tentative D call TRBD1 (5 bases). Trimming took off 4 bases at V and 4 bases at J, with 15 bases between the two ends. CDR3 length: 15 residues. In germline, CDR1 is MGHDK, CDR2 SYGVNS. CDR3 coding DNA: TGTGCCAGCAGTGTTTATCAGGGTAGGGCAGATACGCAGTATTTT. Translation: CASSVYQGRADTQYF.

This clone was seen a few times. The chain links TRBV7-2 to TRBJ2-3; D is unclear. CDR1 is SGHTA, CDR2 FQGNSA, per germline. This CDR3 spans 12 amino acids. Between the trimmed V and J ends, which lost 5 bases and 6 bases, there was a span of 9 bases. The CDR3 DNA follows: TGTGCCAGCAGCCCGCTATGGGATACGCAGTATTTT. This codes for CASSPLWDTQYF. Full variable domain (remainder filled in from reference TRBV7-2 and TRBJ2-3): GAGVSQSPSNKVTEKGKDVELRCDPISGHTALYWYRQSLGQGLEFLIYFQGNSAPDKSGLPSDRFSAERTGGSVSTLTIQRTQQEDSAVYLCASSPLWDTQYFGPGTRLTVL.

V gene TRBV6-1 combines with J gene TRBJ1-6, with D possibly being TRBD1 (5 bases). The CDR3 has 14 amino acids. From germline, CDR1 is MNHNS and CDR2 SASEGT. V lost 8 bases and J lost 8, with 16 bases in between. The CDR3 here is CASSTTPGDSPLHF. The DNA of the CDR3 is TGTGCCAGCTCGACAACACCGGGGGATTCACCCCTCCACTTT.

The gene calls are TRBV30 and TRBJ1-5; D perhaps matches TRBD1 (6 bases). V was trimmed by 3 bases and J by 3 bases, leaving 12 bases between them. In germline, CDR1 is GTSNPN, CDR2 SVGIG (reference sequence). The CDR3 loop spans 14 amino acids. The CDR3 DNA follows: TGTGCCTGGAGCCTCGGACAGTCCAATCAGCCCCAGCATTTT. Amino acids: CAWSLGQSNQPQHF.